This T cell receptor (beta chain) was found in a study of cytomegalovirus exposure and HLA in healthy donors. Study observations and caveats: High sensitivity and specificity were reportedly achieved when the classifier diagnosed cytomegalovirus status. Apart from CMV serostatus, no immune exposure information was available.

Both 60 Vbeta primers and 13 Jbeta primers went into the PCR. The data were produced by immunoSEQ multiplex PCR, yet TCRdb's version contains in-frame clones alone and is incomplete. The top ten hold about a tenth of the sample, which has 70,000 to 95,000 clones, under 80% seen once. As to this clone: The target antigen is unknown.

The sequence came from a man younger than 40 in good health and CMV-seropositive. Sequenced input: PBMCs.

This CDR3 reads CASSSPGKKETQYF. The CDR3, as DNA: TGTGCCAGCAGTAGTCCAGGGAAGAAAGAGACCCAGTACTTC. The chain is built from TRBV27 and TRBJ2-5, with D tentatively TRBD1 (5 bases). The CDR3 contains 14 residues. CDR1 MNHEY and CDR2 SMNVEV come from the germline V gene (reference sequence). Trimming left V 5 bases short and J 3 bases short, with 13 bases between.